A selection of T cell receptor beta chains follows, all from one sample in a study of CD8+ T cells in alopecia areata. Profiled with immunoSEQ multiplex PCR; TCRdb holds only in-frame clones, not every one. There are roughly 120,000 clones in the sample; roughly 66% occur only once, and around 3% lies in the top ten. The sample taken for sequencing was CD4+ T cells sorted from blood. Receptor source: a human donor in good health. Each CDR3 is given with its conserved first and last residue. The order of the fields is V gene, J gene, clone size, D gene, CDR3 length, CDR3 DNA, CDR3 protein. D genes are given only for firm matches. Expanded clones are given a class, and other clones once, few, many or no size at all.

v_gene: TRBV5-4; j_gene: TRBJ2-5; abundance: NA; d_gene: TRBD1; len: 14; CDR3nt: TGTGCCAGCAGCCGGACAGGGGCCCAAGAGACCCAGTACTTC; CDR3aa: CASSRTGAQETQYF
v_gene: TRBV7-2; j_gene: TRBJ2-1; abundance: few; d_gene: NA; len: 15; CDR3nt: TGTGCCAGCAGCCCAGAAGTTAGCTCCTACAATGAGCAGTTCTTC; CDR3aa: CASSPEVSSYNEQFF
v_gene: TRBV5-6; j_gene: TRBJ1-1; abundance: few; d_gene: NA; len: 14; CDR3nt: TGTGCCAGCAGCTTGGGCAGGGGGAACACTGAAGCTTTCTTT; CDR3aa: CASSLGRGNTEAFF
v_gene: TRBV2; j_gene: TRBJ2-7; abundance: few; d_gene: NA; len: 14; CDR3nt: TGTGCCAGCACCGAAGAGGCAGTGACCTACGAGCAGTACTTC; CDR3aa: CASTEEAVTYEQYF
v_gene: TRBV25-1; j_gene: TRBJ2-1; abundance: NA; d_gene: NA; len: 14; CDR3nt: TGTGCCAGCAGTGAGGAGGGACAGTCGGACGAGCAGTTCTTC; CDR3aa: CASSEEGQSDEQFF
v_gene: TRBV29-1; j_gene: TRBJ2-1; abundance: NA; d_gene: NA; len: 14; CDR3nt: TGCAGCGTTGACGGGCAGCCTCCTTCTAATGAGCAGTTCTTC; CDR3aa: CSVDGQPPSNEQFF
v_gene: TRBV29-1; j_gene: TRBJ1-1; abundance: few; d_gene: NA; len: 12; CDR3nt: TGCAGCGCTGGCCAGCGGAACACTGAAGCTTTCTTT; CDR3aa: CSAGQRNTEAFF
v_gene: TRBV5-1; j_gene: TRBJ2-2; abundance: NA; d_gene: NA; len: 12; CDR3nt: TGCGCCAGCCCCACGAGCACCGGGGAGCTGTTTTTT; CDR3aa: CASPTSTGELFF
v_gene: TRBV27; j_gene: TRBJ2-5; abundance: NA; d_gene: NA; len: 14; CDR3nt: TGTGCCAGCAGTTTAGAAGGGGCCACCGGGACCCAGTACTTC; CDR3aa: CASSLEGATGTQYF
v_gene: TRBV30; j_gene: TRBJ2-7; abundance: once; d_gene: NA; len: 13; CDR3nt: TGTGCCTGGAGTGCGGGCGCGGCCTACGAGCAGTACTTC; CDR3aa: CAWSAGAAYEQYF
v_gene: TRBV29-1; j_gene: TRBJ2-2; abundance: NA; d_gene: NA; len: 14; CDR3nt: TGCAGCGTCCGAGACGGAAGGAACACCGGGGAGCTGTTTTTT; CDR3aa: CSVRDGRNTGELFF
v_gene: TRBV2; j_gene: TRBJ2-1; abundance: NA; d_gene: NA; len: 14; CDR3nt: TGTGCCAGCAATTATTGGGCTTCCTACAATGAGCAGTTCTTC; CDR3aa: CASNYWASYNEQFF
v_gene: TRBV23-1; j_gene: TRBJ2-5; abundance: few; d_gene: NA; len: 15; CDR3nt: TGCGCCAGCCCCTGGGGGATCAGGGACGGAATGACCCAGTACTTC; CDR3aa: CASPWGIRDGMTQYF
v_gene: TRBV27; j_gene: TRBJ1-2; abundance: NA; d_gene: NA; len: 12; CDR3nt: TGTGCCAGCAGCCAACAGGGATATGGCTACACCTTC; CDR3aa: CASSQQGYGYTF
v_gene: TRBV29-1; j_gene: TRBJ2-1; abundance: few; d_gene: TRBD2; len: 14; CDR3nt: TGCAGCGTTCAACGCGGGGGGGCAGGGAATGAGCAGTTCTTC; CDR3aa: CSVQRGGAGNEQFF
v_gene: TRBV25-1; j_gene: TRBJ2-5; abundance: few; d_gene: NA; len: 16; CDR3nt: TGTGCCAGCACTCTCCTTGGAGAGGGGGGGCAGGAGACCCAGTACTTC; CDR3aa: CASTLLGEGGQETQYF
v_gene: TRBV25-1; j_gene: TRBJ1-2; abundance: NA; d_gene: NA; len: 14; CDR3nt: TGTGCCAGCAGTGGGACCGGGACATCCTATGGCTACACCTTC; CDR3aa: CASSGTGTSYGYTF
v_gene: TRBV7-7; j_gene: TRBJ2-1; abundance: NA; d_gene: NA; len: 14; CDR3nt: TGTGCCAGCAGCTTAGGTGAATCTCGGGGGCCCTTAATCTTC; CDR3aa: CASSLGESRGPLIF
v_gene: TRBV29-1; j_gene: TRBJ1-6; abundance: NA; d_gene: NA; len: 12; CDR3nt: TGCAGCGTTGAAAGTCCGGGGCTCACCCTCCACTTT; CDR3aa: CSVESPGLTLHF
v_gene: TRBV6-6; j_gene: TRBJ2-7; abundance: NA; d_gene: NA; len: 13; CDR3nt: TGTGCCAGCAGTAGGGAAGTGGACTACGAGCAGTACTTC; CDR3aa: CASSREVDYEQYF
v_gene: TRBV6-1; j_gene: TRBJ2-7; abundance: NA; d_gene: NA; len: 14; CDR3nt: TGTGCCAGCAGTGGGACCTATGGGCTTTACGAGCAGTACTTC; CDR3aa: CASSGTYGLYEQYF
v_gene: TRBV29-1; j_gene: TRBJ2-3; abundance: NA; d_gene: NA; len: 14; CDR3nt: TGCAGCGGCCGAGGCCCTTCGGGCACAGATACGCAGTATTTT; CDR3aa: CSGRGPSGTDTQYF